These 23 T cell receptor beta chains came from one sample sequenced in a study of blood T cell repertoires in COVID-19. Clones were read by immunoSEQ multiplex PCR, and TCRdb kept only the in-frame ones, dropping some. In the table there are fewer than 350,000 clones, just over 90% of which are singletons. Sequencing was done on a sample of PBMCs or T cells enriched from blood (not recorded which). The receptors stem from a woman between 40 and 50 years old with acute COVID-19.

This chain connects TRBV5-5 to TRBJ2-3; 9 bases are a match to TRBD1. This CDR3 spans 13 amino acids. V lost 3 bases and J lost 5; bases outside the gene matches: 1. CDR1 is SGHKS, CDR2 YYEKEE, per germline (reference sequence). In nucleotides, the CDR3 is TGTGCCAGCAGCTCGACAGGGGGAGATACGCAGTATTTT. Amino acid sequence: CASSSTGGDTQYF.

This chain connects TRBV5-1 to TRBJ2-3; TRBD1 might be the D (5 bases). The germline V gene has CDR1 SGHRS and CDR2 YFSETQ. V lost 1 base and J 4 bases, leaving 13 bases between the germline ends. The CDR3 runs 15 residues. CDR3 sequence (DNA): TGCGCCAGCAGCTTGACTCACTTACAGGCAGATACGCAGTATTTT. Translation: CASSLTHLQADTQYF.

The rearrangement links TRBV3-1 (or the pseudogene TRBV3-2) to TRBJ1-1, with D possibly matching TRBD1 (5 bases). Trimming shortened V by 5 bases and J by 1 base, and 17 bases separated the two germline ends. From germline, CDR1 is LGHDT and CDR2 YNNKEL (reference sequence). This CDR3 is built from 16 residues. For the CDR3, the DNA is TGTGCCAGCAGCTGCCCAGGGAGGGGAGAGAACACTGAAGCTTTCTTT. Protein: CASSCPGRGENTEAFF.

The genes are TRBV4-1 and TRBJ2-6; 10 nucleotides align to TRBD1. V was pared by 5 bases and J by 4 bases, with 14 bases of the junction left unmatched. Germline CDR1 reads MGHRA; CDR2 reads YSYEKL. This CDR3 is built from 19 residues. CDR3 sequence: CASSSKMDRGKVGANVLTF. The CDR3 nucleotides are TGCGCCAGCAGCTCCAAAATGGACAGGGGGAAGGTCGGGGCCAACGTCCTGACTTTC.

The rearrangement links TRBV18 to TRBJ1-5; D is possibly TRBD1 (5 bases). There are 14 residues in the CDR3. CDR1 is KGHSH and CDR2 is LQKENI in the germline V gene. V shed 6 bases and J shed 0 bases, with 9 bases lying between them. The CDR3 protein is CASSDTNSNQPQHF. CDR3 DNA: TGTGCCAGCTCGGACACTAATAGCAATCAGCCCCAGCATTTT.

This clone was seen only once. This chain links TRBV5-6 with TRBJ2-1; 11 nucleotides agree with TRBD2. The CDR3 totals 13 residues. V shed 5 bases, J shed 9 bases, and the junction held 4 bases outside the gene matches. CDR1 is SGHDT, CDR2 YYEEEE, per germline. CDR3 nucleotide sequence: TGTGCCAGCAGTCCTCTAGCGGGAGGTGAGCAGTTCTTC. Translation: CASSPLAGGEQFF.

This rearrangement joins TRBV7-3 to TRBJ2-1; D not certain. The V and J ends lost 5 bases and 4 bases respectively, with 12 bases between them. CDR3 length equals 14 residues. Germline assignment: CDR1 SGHTA and CDR2 FQGTGA. The CDR3 here is CASSPTGGYNEQFF. The CDR3 DNA is TGTGCCAGCAGCCCGACCGGCGGTTACAATGAGCAGTTCTTC.

This clone was counted only a few times. The chain employs TRBV19 and TRBJ1-2; tentative D call: TRBD1 (6 bases). V shed 1 base and J shed 1 base, with 16 bases lying between them. The CDR3 has 17 residues. Germline CDR1 LNHDA, CDR2 SQIVND (reference sequence). CDR3 DNA: TGTGCCAGTAGTATAGGGTGGGAGACAGGAGTTAACTATGGCTACACCTTC. Translation: CASSIGWETGVNYGYTF.

The V and J genes are TRBV19 and TRBJ2-7, with 8 bases that match TRBD1. The CDR3 totals 16 residues. Germline trimming cut 1 base from V and 2 bases from J; bases unmatched to any gene: 7. Germline values: CDR1 LNHDA, CDR2 SQIVND (reference sequence). The CDR3: CASSIGETGVTYEQYF. The CDR3 DNA is TGTGCCAGTAGTATAGGAGAGACAGGGGTCACCTACGAGCAGTACTTC.

To note about this clone: A much larger clone sits a single nucleotide away, making a read error possible. The chain combines TRBV27 with TRBJ1-6; D unresolved. V gave up 6 bases and J gave up 0 bases, with 6 bases separating them. The CDR3 contains 14 residues. CDR1 and CDR2 (germline): MNHEY, SMNVEV (reference sequence). The CDR3 sequence: CASSRSSYNSPLHF. The CDR3 DNA reads as TGTGCCAGCAGCCGCAGCTCCTATAATTCACCCCTCCACTTT.

The DNA for the CDR3 is TGTGCCAGCAGTTTACGACACGCCTATAATTCACCCCTCCACTTT. Translated: CASSLRHAYNSPLHF. This chain connects TRBV28 to TRBJ1-6; D uncertain. V was cut by 2 bases and J by 2 bases, with 7 bases left in between. Germline CDR1 MDHEN, CDR2 SYDVKM. The CDR3 has 15 residues.

The rearrangement joins TRBV6-2 or TRBV6-3 to TRBJ1-2; D gene ambiguous. CDR3 size: 16 residues. V dropped 4 bases and J dropped 2 bases, with 17 bases sitting between them. Germline V CDR1 and CDR2: MNHEY, SVGEGT. DNA for the CDR3: TGTGCCAGCAGTTTTTTTGGTAGAGGTCGGAACTATGGCTACACCTTC. This gives the protein CASSFFGRGRNYGYTF.

The V gene is TRBV27, the J gene TRBJ2-3; weak D call: TRBD2 (6 bases). Germline CDR1 and CDR2: MNHEY and SMNVEV (reference sequence). The CDR3 loop spans 18 amino acids. Deletions cut 4 bases from V and 1 base from J, with 21 bases between. The CDR3 loop is CASSSAPSLGGGTDTQYF. CDR3 coding DNA: TGTGCCAGCAGTTCCGCACCTTCTCTCGGCGGGGGCACAGATACGCAGTATTTT.

The chain is built from TRBV28 and TRBJ2-7, with 12 bases matching TRBD2. The germline gives CDR1 MDHEN, CDR2 SYDVKM. The CDR3 extends over 16 amino acids. V trimming: 3 bases; J trimming: 7 bases; junction bases outside the gene matches: 10. CDR3 DNA: TGTGCCAGCAGTTTCGGGGGGGCTAGCGGGAGGGGAGAGCAGTACTTC. Translation gives CASSFGGASGRGEQYF. Using reference TRBV28 and TRBJ2-7 for the parts outside the CDR3, the full variable domain is DVKVTQSSRYLVKRTGEKVFLECVQDMDHENMFWYRQDPGLGLRLIYFSYDVKMKEKGDIPEGYSVSREKKERFSLILESASTNQTSMYLCASSFGGASGRGEQYFGPGTRLTVT.

The rearrangement uses TRBV5-8 and TRBJ2-1; D is perhaps TRBD2 (5 bases). V shed 0 bases and J shed 0 bases, with 13 bases lying between them. The CDR3 loop spans 17 amino acids. Per germline, CDR1 SGHTS and CDR2 YDEGEE. CDR3 coding DNA: TGTGCCAGCAGCTTGGCCTCCTTCAGCGGCTCCTACAATGAGCAGTTCTTC. Protein: CASSLASFSGSYNEQFF.

The rearrangement links TRBV6-5 to TRBJ1-5; D may be TRBD1 (5 bases). This CDR3 spans 13 amino acids. Trimming took off 5 bases at V and 5 bases at J, with 10 bases between the two ends. Germline loops: CDR1 MNHEY, CDR2 SVGAGI. The CDR3 here is CASSRGTHQPQHF. In DNA, the CDR3 is TGTGCCAGCAGTCGCGGGACCCATCAGCCCCAGCATTTT.

This sequence joins TRBV7-9 and TRBJ2-7; 8 bases agree with TRBD1. The length of the CDR3 is 14 residues. The junction had 5 bases not matched to a gene; V was cut back by 5 bases and J by 2 bases. Germline V gene data show CDR1 as SEHNR and CDR2 as FQNEAQ (reference sequence). The CDR3 nucleotides are TGTGCCAGCAGCCGGGGACAGGCCACCTACGAGCAGTACTTC. This translates into CASSRGQATYEQYF. Variable domain in full (rest from reference TRBV7-9 and TRBJ2-7): DTGVSQNPRHKITKRGQNVTFRCDPISEHNRLYWYRQTLGQGPEFLTYFQNEAQLEKSRLLSDRFSAERPKGSFSTLEIQRTEQGDSAMYLCASSRGQATYEQYFGPGTRLTVT.

The chain couples TRBV5-1 to TRBJ2-7, with 12 bases lining up with TRBD2. After removal of 1 base from V and 4 bases from J, the junction contained 0 bases not matched to a gene. The V gene's germline CDR1 is SGHRS and CDR2 YFSETQ. The CDR3 spans 14 residues. CDR3 nucleotides: TGCGCCAGCAGCTTGACTAGCGGGAGGTACGAGCAGTACTTC. It codes for CASSLTSGRYEQYF.

The J gene is TRBJ1-1, the V gene TRBV29-1; 9 bases are a match to TRBD1. Germline trimming cut 2 bases from V and 0 bases from J; bases unmatched to any gene: 25. This CDR3 contains 22 residues. Germline assignment: CDR1 SQVTM and CDR2 ANQGSEA. The CDR3 DNA follows: TGCAGCGTTGAACGGTTAGAAAATTCAGTGGACAGGGGCCGAGGACTGAACACTGAAGCTTTCTTT. Amino acid sequence: CSVERLENSVDRGRGLNTEAFF.

V and J are TRBV5-4 and TRBJ1-2, with a possible D match to TRBD1 (5 bases). CDR3 length: 15 amino acids. From germline, CDR1 is SGHNT and CDR2 YYREEE (reference sequence). Trimming left V 0 bases short and J 5 bases short, with 14 bases between. In DNA form, the CDR3 reads TGTGCCAGCAGCTTGGGACAGACCAACTCTTATGGCTACACCTTC. Translating it yields CASSLGQTNSYGYTF. The variable domain in full, completed from reference TRBV5-4 and TRBJ1-2, reads ETGVTQSPTHLIKTRGQQVTLRCSSQSGHNTVSWYQQALGQGPQFIFQYYREEENGRGNFPPRFSGLQFPNYSSELNVNALELDDSALYLCASSLGQTNSYGYTFGSGTRLTVV.

The V call is TRBV23-1, the J call TRBJ2-2, with a weak D call TRBD2 (6 bases). TRBV23-1 is reported as an ORF; its role is uncertain. CDR3 length: 16 amino acids. Deletions cut 1 base from V and 4 bases from J, with 13 bases between. This chain's CDR3 is CASSQLFRECTGELFF. In nucleotides, the CDR3 is TGCGCCAGCAGTCAATTATTTCGGGAGTGCACCGGGGAGCTGTTTTTT.

This chain uses TRBV11-3 with TRBJ1-3; D not certain. CDR1 and CDR2 from the germline V gene are SGHNT and YENEEA. CDR3 length: 14 amino acids. V was trimmed by 5 bases and J by 0 bases, leaving 8 bases between them. DNA of the CDR3: TGTGCCAGCAGCCCCCTCGGCTCTGGAAACACCATATATTTT. Translated, it gives CASSPLGSGNTIYF. The variable domain in full, with the rest retrieved from reference TRBV11-3 and TRBJ1-3, is EAGVVQSPRYKIIEKKQPVAFWCNPISGHNTLYWYLQNLGQGPELLIRYENEEAVDDSQLPKDRFSAERLKGVDSTLKIQPAELGDSAVYLCASSPLGSGNTIYFGEGSWLTVV.

The J gene is TRBJ1-4, the V gene TRBV29-1, with D unresolved. The CDR3 spans 13 residues. Trimming left V 1 base short and J 7 bases short, with 10 bases between. Germline CDR1 and CDR2: SQVTM and ANQGSEA. CDR3 region: CSVEVDTGEKLFF. CDR3 nucleotide sequence: TGCAGCGTTGAAGTGGATACGGGTGAAAAACTGTTTTTT.